This paragraph covers one T cell receptor (beta chain) sequence. These data come from a study of shared clonotypes between healthy human individuals. V lost 5 bases and J lost 5, with 4 bases in between. This CDR3 has 10 residues. CDR1 and CDR2 (germline): SGHRS, YFSETQ. Some clones are missing from TCRdb's copy, which holds only in-frame ones; the method was immunoSEQ multiplex PCR. Among over 1.5 million clones listed, 95% to 99% were seen once. The sample comprised naive CD4+ T cells sorted from blood. Described subset: CD45RA+ positively selected. V usage is TRBV5-1 and J usage is TRBJ2-5, with D unresolved. This receptor was obtained from a man aged 25 to 45 in good health. CDR3 protein: CASRGETQYF. The CDR3 DNA reads TGCGCCAGCAGAGGGGAGACCCAGTACTTC.